What follows are 12 T cell receptor beta chains derived from one specimen sequenced in a study of blood T cells in healthy people across ages. Sample-barcoded 5' priming and a J-beta primer mix drove a second PCR of 7 to 11 cycles. TCRdb re-called the 5' RACE reads with MiXCR, one entry per CDR3 protein. The top ten hold more than 20% of the sample, which has around 1,900,000 distinct CDR3 sequences, about 39% seen once. Sequencing was carried out using blood. Receptors originate from a human donor in good health.

With respect to this clonotype: This may be a read error: a much more frequent sequence differs by one nucleotide. This rearrangement joins TRBV29-1 to TRBJ2-5; no clear D. The CDR3 is 13 amino acids. V lost 4 bases and J 1 base, leaving 10 bases between the germline ends. The germline V gene has CDR1 SQVTM and CDR2 ANQGSEA. The CDR3 region is CSVGLRRQETQYF. For the CDR3, the DNA is TGCAGCGTTGGCCTTCGTCGCCAAGAGACCCAGTACTTC. The variable domain in full, completed from reference TRBV29-1 and TRBJ2-5, reads SAVISQKPSRDICQRGTSLTIQCQVDSQVTMMFWYRQQPGQSLTLIATANQGSEATYESGFVIDKFPISRPNLTFSTLTVSNMSPEDSSIYLCSVGLRRQETQYFGPGTRLLVL.

The genes are TRBV9 and TRBJ2-1; D possibly matches TRBD1 or TRBD2 (6 bases each). V was cut by 4 bases and J by 1 base, with 15 bases left in between. Per germline, CDR1 SGDLS and CDR2 YYNGEE. The CDR3 is 16 residues long. CDR3 protein: CASSSRGARSYNEQFF. The CDR3, as DNA: TGTGCCAGCAGCTCGAGGGGGGCACGGTCCTACAATGAGCAGTTCTTC.

CDR3 DNA sequence: TGTGCCAGCTCACCATGGGACAGTAACACAGATACGCAGTATTTT. Its protein product is CASSPWDSNTDTQYF. V and J are TRBV18 and TRBJ2-3; TRBD1 matches at 7 bases. Germline V gives CDR1 KGHSH, CDR2 LQKENI. Trimming took 2 bases from V and 2 from J; bases not matched to a gene: 4. The CDR3 runs to 15 residues. Full variable domain (missing parts from reference TRBV18 and TRBJ2-3): NAGVMQNPRHLVRRRGQEARLRCSPMKGHSHVYWYRQLPEEGLKFMVYLQKENIIDESGMPKERFSAEFPKEGPSILRIQQVVRGDSAAYFCASSPWDSNTDTQYFGPGTRLTVL.

There are a few counts of this clonotype. V is TRBV2 and J is TRBJ2-4; D is possibly TRBD1 or TRBD2 (7 bases each). Between the trimmed V and J ends, which lost 10 bases and 6 bases, there was a span of 10 bases. Germline CDR1 reads SNHLY; CDR2 reads FYNNEI. The CDR3 is made up of 11 amino acids. CDR3 region: CATRGGNIQYF. The CDR3 DNA reads as TGTGCCACCAGGGGGGGAAACATTCAGTACTTC.

This clonotype was found a few times. The chain is built from TRBV7-9 and TRBJ2-7, with a possible D match to TRBD1 (6 bases). The CDR3 totals 15 residues. V shed 1 base and J shed 3 bases, with 13 bases lying between them. The germline V gene encodes CDR1 SEHNR and CDR2 FQNEAQ (reference sequence). For the CDR3, the DNA is TGTGCCAGCAGCTTAGGACCGGGACAAGTCTACGAGCAGTACTTC. Amino acids: CASSLGPGQVYEQYF.

The chain joins TRBV21-1 to TRBJ1-2. TRBV21-1 has pseudogene status. This CDR3 is built from 10 residues. The CDR3 loop reads CASSKVSYTF. Here the CDR3 DNA reads TGTGCCAGCAGCAAAGTTAGCTACACCTTC.

This clonotype was counted at least ten times. V is TRBV7-2 and J is TRBJ1-5, with 7 bases lining up with TRBD1. The CDR3 contains 14 residues. Germline values: CDR1 SGHTA, CDR2 FQGNSA. V was clipped by 5 bases and J by 3 bases; unmatched bases: 4. CDR3 DNA: TGTGCCAGCAGCCCGGGACAGCCCAATCAGCCCCAGCATTTT. Amino acid sequence: CASSPGQPNQPQHF.

This clonotype has just a few counts. The V and J genes are TRBV10-3 and TRBJ2-3; D is unclear. Germline-derived CDR1 and CDR2 are ENHRY and SYGVKD. The V end was cut by 4 bases, the J end by 6 bases, with 20 bases between. CDR3 length: 16 residues. The CDR3 reads CAISARTPTDRDTQYF. DNA of the CDR3: TGTGCCATCAGTGCCCGAACCCCCACAGATAGGGATACGCAGTATTTT.

The chain couples TRBV28 to TRBJ1-1; D unclear. The germline V and J ends were trimmed by 7 bases and 4 bases, with 13 bases remaining between them. This CDR3 has 13 residues. Germline CDR1 reads MDHEN; CDR2 reads SYDVKM. Here the CDR3 DNA reads TGTGCCAGCACCCCGCGGACCCTCACTGAAGCTTTCTTT. Protein product: CASTPRTLTEAFF.

This clonotype has more than one count but fewer than ten. The chain carries TRBV13 and TRBJ2-3; 13 bases map to TRBD2. Looked up from germline, CDR1 is PRHDT and CDR2 is FYEKMQ (reference sequence). Trimming took 5 bases from V and 2 from J; bases not matched to a gene: 7. There are 17 residues in the CDR3. The CDR3 region has the DNA TGTGCCAGCAGCCCCGGACTAGCGGGGGCCTACACAGATACGCAGTATTTT. This encodes CASSPGLAGAYTDTQYF.

As to this clonotype: Germline is not matched at one junction end, which may reflect a read error. The V call is TRBV27, the J call TRBJ2-1, with D maybe TRBD1 (5 bases). This CDR3 contains 14 residues. Germline CDR1 reads MNHEY; CDR2 reads SMNVEV (reference sequence). In DNA form, the CDR3 reads TGTGCCAACAGTTTGAGGCAGGGAACCAATGAGCAGTTCTTC. This sequence encodes CANSLRQGTNEQFF.

The genes are TRBV5-5 and TRBJ2-5; 8 positions agree with TRBD1. The CDR3 is made up of 15 amino acids. Germline assignment: CDR1 SGHKS and CDR2 YYEKEE (reference sequence). The ends lost 2 bases at V and 5 bases at J; junction bases unmatched: 8. The CDR3 sequence: CASSFTGGDLETQYF. CDR3 in DNA: TGTGCCAGCAGCTTTACAGGGGGAGACCTGGAGACCCAGTACTTC.